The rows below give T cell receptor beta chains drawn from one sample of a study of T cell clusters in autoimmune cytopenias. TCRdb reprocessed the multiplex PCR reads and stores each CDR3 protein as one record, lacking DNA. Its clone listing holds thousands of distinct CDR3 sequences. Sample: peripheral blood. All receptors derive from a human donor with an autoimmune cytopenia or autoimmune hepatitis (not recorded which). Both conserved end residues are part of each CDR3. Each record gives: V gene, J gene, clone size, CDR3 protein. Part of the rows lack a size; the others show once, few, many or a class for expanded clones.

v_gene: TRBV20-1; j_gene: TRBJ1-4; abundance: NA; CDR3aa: CSAPQTRATNEKLFF
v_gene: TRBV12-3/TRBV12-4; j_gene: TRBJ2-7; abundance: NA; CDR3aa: CASGLVLGGWDEQYF
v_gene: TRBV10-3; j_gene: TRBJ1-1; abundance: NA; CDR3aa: CAISERDRDTEAFF
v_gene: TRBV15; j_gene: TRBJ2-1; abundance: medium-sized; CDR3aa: CATSSGQAMRNEQFF
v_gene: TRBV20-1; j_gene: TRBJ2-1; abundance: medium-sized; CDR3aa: CSAPTSSYNEQFF
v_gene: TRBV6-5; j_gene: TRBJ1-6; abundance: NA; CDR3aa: CASKTGQGALSNSPLHF
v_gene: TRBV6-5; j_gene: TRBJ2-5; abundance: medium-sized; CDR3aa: CASSRGRVETQYF
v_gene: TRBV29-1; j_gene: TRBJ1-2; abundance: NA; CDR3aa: CSAGGAANYGYTF
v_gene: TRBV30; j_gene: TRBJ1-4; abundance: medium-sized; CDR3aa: CAWSIREKLFF
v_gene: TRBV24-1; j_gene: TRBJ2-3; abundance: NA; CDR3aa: CATSEGSAGTDTQYF
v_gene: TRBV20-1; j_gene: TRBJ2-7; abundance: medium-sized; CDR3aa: CSARDSDRGTYEQYF
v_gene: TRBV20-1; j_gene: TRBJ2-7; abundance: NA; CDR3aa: CSARGDRGGFYEQYF
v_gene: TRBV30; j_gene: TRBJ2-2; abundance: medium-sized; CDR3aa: CAWSRSGAGDGELFF
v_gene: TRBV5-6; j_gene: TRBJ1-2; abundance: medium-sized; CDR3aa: CASSTIGTGVNRYGYTF
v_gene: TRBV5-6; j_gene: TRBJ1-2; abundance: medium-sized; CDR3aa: CASSFGTFGGYGYTF
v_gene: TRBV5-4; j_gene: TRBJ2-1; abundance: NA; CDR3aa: CASSLALGVAETTLYNEQFF
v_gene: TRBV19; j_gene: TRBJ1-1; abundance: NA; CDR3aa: CASSSLDRPGEAFF
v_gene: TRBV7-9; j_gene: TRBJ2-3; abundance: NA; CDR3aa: CASSLELAGGPSTDTQYF
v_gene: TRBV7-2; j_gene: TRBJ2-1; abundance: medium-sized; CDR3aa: CASSLGSSGRRNEQFF